This passage covers 9 T cell receptor beta chains from one sample sequenced in a study of T-cell reconstitution after alpha-beta-depleted transplantation in children. Unique molecular identifiers were incorporated during preparation of the TCRbeta library. One entry per CDR3 protein, called by TCRdb with MiXCR from the PCR reads. This table has approximately 500,000 distinct CDR3 sequences, about 10% appearing once. The starting material was PBMCs, obtained before TCRalphabeta/CD19-depleted stem cell transplant. Source of these receptors: a child between 2 and 9 years old with inherited bone marrow failure, due to receive a stem cell transplant.

This clonotype has just a few counts. The rearrangement links TRBV30 to TRBJ1-4; 10 bases map to TRBD1. Germline loops: CDR1 GTSNPN, CDR2 SVGIG (reference sequence). Trimming took 3 bases from V and 7 from J; bases not matched to a gene: 8. This CDR3 is built from 15 residues. The CDR3 loop is CAWRGPGQGREKLFF. Here the CDR3 DNA reads TGTGCCTGGAGGGGACCGGGACAGGGGCGTGAAAAACTGTTTTTT.

This clonotype has at least ten counts. The genes are TRBV12-3 or TRBV12-4 and TRBJ2-1; 7 bases agree with TRBD1. The V segment lost 3 bases and the J segment 7 bases; nucleotides outside the gene matches: 9. This CDR3 region has 15 residues. CDR3 DNA: TGTGCCAGCAGTTTGGTAGACAGGGCGGAGAATGAGCAGTTCTTC. As protein: CASSLVDRAENEQFF.

The chain has TRBV19 and TRBJ2-2; no firm D call. CDR3 length: 13 residues. The germline V gene has CDR1 LNHDA and CDR2 SQIVND (reference sequence). Trimming pared 3 bases from V and 5 bases from J, leaving 7 bases between. The CDR3 sequence is CASSMVGTGELFF. The CDR3 coding sequence is TGTGCCAGTAGTATGGTCGGGACCGGGGAGCTGTTTTTT. Full variable domain (missing parts from reference TRBV19 and TRBJ2-2): DGGITQSPKYLFRKEGQNVTLSCEQNLNHDAMYWYRQDPGQGLRLIYYSQIVNDFQKGDIAEGYSVSREKKESFPLTVTSAQKNPTAFYLCASSMVGTGELFFGEGSRLTVL.

This clonotype was counted many times. This CDR3 is CSAIELAGEDEQYF. The CDR3 DNA is TGCAGTGCTATTGAACTAGCGGGAGAAGACGAGCAGTACTTC. The gene calls are TRBV20-1 and TRBJ2-7; 11 bases are a match to TRBD2. The trim removed 4 bases at V and 5 bases at J, leaving 7 bases unmatched. CDR1 and CDR2 (germline): DFQATT, SNEGSKA (reference sequence). This CDR3 spans 14 amino acids.

On this clonotype itself: This may be a read error, as it is one base from a much larger clone. V gene TRBV6-1 combines with J gene TRBJ2-3, with D uncertain. CDR1 is MNHNS, CDR2 SASEGT, per germline. The CDR3 is 14 residues long. The chain's CDR3 is CPSSILGDTDTQYF. The CDR3 DNA reads TGTCCCAGCAGTATCTTAGGTGACACAGATACGCAGTATTTT.

This clonotype was seen many times. The V gene is TRBV5-1, the J gene TRBJ2-3; D call uncertain. V lost 0 bases and J 6 bases, leaving 11 bases between the germline ends. This CDR3 is 14 amino acids long. Germline values: CDR1 SGHRS, CDR2 YFSETQ. CDR3 loop: CASSLGPDADTQYF. The CDR3 bases are TGCGCCAGCAGCTTGGGACCCGATGCGGATACGCAGTATTTT.

The chain uses TRBV7-6 and TRBJ2-1; 9 bases are a match to TRBD2. This CDR3 has 17 amino acids. V shed 0 bases, J shed 5 bases, and the junction held 8 bases outside the gene matches. Germline CDR1 reads SGHVS; CDR2 reads FNYEAQ. The CDR3 coding sequence is TGTGCCAGCAGCTTAGCGGGCGGGAGGGCCCAAGACAATGAGCAGTTCTTC. It encodes CASSLAGGRAQDNEQFF.

The sample holds many counts of this clonotype. The chain recombines TRBV5-8 with TRBJ2-2; unclear D gene. CDR1 and CDR2 (germline): SGHTS, YDEGEE. CDR3 length: 13 residues. Between the trimmed V and J ends, which lost 0 bases and 6 bases, there was a span of 6 bases. Here the CDR3 DNA reads TGTGCCAGCAGCTTGGATGGAGCCGGGGAGCTGTTTTTT. Translation: CASSLDGAGELFF. Full variable domain (remainder filled in from reference TRBV5-8 and TRBJ2-2): EAGVTQSPTHLIKTRGQQATLRCSPISGHTSVYWYQQALGLGLQFLLWYDEGEERNRGNFPPRFSGRQFPNYSSELNVNALELEDSALYLCASSLDGAGELFFGEGSRLTVL.

There are many counts of this clonotype. The chain is built from TRBV20-1 and TRBJ2-3; D is uncertain. The V end was cut by 2 bases, the J end by 0 bases, with 9 bases between. There are 14 residues in the CDR3. The germline V gene has CDR1 DFQATT and CDR2 SNEGSKA (reference sequence). The CDR3 nucleotides read TGCAGTGCTAGATCACTTTCTAGCACAGATACGCAGTATTTT. Translation gives CSARSLSSTDTQYF.